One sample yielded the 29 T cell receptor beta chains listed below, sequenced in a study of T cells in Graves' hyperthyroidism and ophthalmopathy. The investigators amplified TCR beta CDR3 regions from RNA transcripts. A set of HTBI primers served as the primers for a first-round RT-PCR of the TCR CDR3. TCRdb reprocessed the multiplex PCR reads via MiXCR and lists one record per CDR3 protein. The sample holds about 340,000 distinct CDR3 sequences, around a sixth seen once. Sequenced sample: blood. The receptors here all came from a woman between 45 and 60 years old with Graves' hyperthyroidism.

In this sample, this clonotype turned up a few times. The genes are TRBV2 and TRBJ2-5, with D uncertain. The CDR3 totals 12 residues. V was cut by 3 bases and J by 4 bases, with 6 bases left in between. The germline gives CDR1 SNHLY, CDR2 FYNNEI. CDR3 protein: CASSDWGETQYF. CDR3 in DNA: TGTGCCAGCAGTGATTGGGGAGAGACCCAGTACTTC.

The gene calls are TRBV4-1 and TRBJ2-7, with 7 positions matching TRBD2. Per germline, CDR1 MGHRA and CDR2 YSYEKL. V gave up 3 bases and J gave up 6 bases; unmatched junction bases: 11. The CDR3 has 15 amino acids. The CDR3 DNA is TGCGCCAGCAGCCACGCGGGACTAATGACAACCGAGCAGTACTTC. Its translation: CASSHAGLMTTEQYF.

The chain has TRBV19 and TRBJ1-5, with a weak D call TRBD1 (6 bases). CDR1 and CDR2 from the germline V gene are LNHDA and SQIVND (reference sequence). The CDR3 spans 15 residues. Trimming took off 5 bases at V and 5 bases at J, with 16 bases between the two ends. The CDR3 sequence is CASSRAGEGYQPQHF. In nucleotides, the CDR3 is TGTGCCAGTAGTCGAGCAGGGGAAGGGTATCAGCCCCAGCATTTT.

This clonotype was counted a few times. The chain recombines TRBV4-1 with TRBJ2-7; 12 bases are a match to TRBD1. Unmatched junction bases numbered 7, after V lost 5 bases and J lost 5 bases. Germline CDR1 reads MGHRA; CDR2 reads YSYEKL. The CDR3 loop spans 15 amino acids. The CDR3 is CASSARDRGQDEQYF. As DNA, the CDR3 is TGCGCCAGCAGCGCCCGGGACAGGGGGCAGGACGAGCAGTACTTC.

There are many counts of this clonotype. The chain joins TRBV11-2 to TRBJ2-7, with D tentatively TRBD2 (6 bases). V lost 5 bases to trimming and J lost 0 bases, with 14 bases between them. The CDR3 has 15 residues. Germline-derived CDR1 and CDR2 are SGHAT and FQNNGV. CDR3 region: CASSPGPGGSYEQYV. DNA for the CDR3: TGTGCCAGCAGCCCCGGACCCGGGGGCTCCTACGAGCAGTACGTC.

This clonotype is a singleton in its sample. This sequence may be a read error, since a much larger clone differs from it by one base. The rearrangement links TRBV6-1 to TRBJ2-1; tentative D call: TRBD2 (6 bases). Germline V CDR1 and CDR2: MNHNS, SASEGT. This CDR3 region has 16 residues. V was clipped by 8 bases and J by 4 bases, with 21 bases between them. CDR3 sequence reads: CASSRPLGGWYNEQFF. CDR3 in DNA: TGTGCCAGCTCACGGCCGCTGGGGGGTTGGTACAATGAGCAGTTCTTC.

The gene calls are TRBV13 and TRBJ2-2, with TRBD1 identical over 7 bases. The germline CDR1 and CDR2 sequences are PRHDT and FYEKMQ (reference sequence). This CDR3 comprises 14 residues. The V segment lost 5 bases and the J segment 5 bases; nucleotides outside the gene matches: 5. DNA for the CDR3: TGTGCCAGCAGCCTGACAGGGCGAACCGGGGAGCTGTTTTTT. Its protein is CASSLTGRTGELFF. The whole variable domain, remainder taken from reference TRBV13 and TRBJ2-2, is AAGVIQSPRHLIKEKRETATLKCYPIPRHDTVYWYQQGPGQDPQFLISFYEKMQSDKGSIPDRFSAQQFSDYHSELNMSSLELGDSALYFCASSLTGRTGELFFGEGSRLTVL.

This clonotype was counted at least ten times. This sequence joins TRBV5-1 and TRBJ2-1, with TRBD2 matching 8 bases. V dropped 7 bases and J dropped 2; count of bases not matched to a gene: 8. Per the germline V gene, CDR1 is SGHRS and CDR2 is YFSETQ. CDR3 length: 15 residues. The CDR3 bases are TGCGCCAGCGGGGGGGCAGCGGGGGCCTACAATGAGCAGTTCTTC. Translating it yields CASGGAAGAYNEQFF.

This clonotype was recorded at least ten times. The CDR3 spells CSADAGLNSDTQYF. CDR3 sequence (DNA): TGCAGTGCTGACGCGGGGCTCAACTCAGATACGCAGTATTTT. This rearrangement joins TRBV20-1 to TRBJ2-3; maybe TRBD2 (6 bases). Per germline, CDR1 DFQATT and CDR2 SNEGSKA (reference sequence). V gave up 5 bases and J gave up 4 bases, with 16 bases separating them. The CDR3 extends over 14 amino acids.

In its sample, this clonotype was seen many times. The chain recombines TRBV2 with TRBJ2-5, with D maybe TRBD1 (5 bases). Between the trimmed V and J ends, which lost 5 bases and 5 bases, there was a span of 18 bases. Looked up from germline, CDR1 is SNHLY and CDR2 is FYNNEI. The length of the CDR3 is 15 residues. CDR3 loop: CASSLWSGSSETQYF. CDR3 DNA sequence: TGTGCCAGCAGTTTATGGTCAGGGTCTTCGGAGACCCAGTACTTC.

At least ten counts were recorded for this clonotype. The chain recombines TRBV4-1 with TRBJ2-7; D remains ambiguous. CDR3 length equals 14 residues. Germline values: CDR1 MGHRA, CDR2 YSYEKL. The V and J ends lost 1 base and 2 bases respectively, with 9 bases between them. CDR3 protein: CASSQVPLAYEQYF. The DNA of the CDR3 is TGCGCCAGCAGCCAAGTACCGTTGGCCTACGAGCAGTACTTC.

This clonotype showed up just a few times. The CDR3 nucleotides are TGTGCCAGCAGTTACCGGGGGGGCCCCTCCTACAATGAGCAGTTCTTC. The encoded protein is CASSYRGGPSYNEQFF. The chain recombines TRBV6-5 with TRBJ2-1; 8 bases line up with TRBD2. The germline V gene has CDR1 MNHEY and CDR2 SVGAGI. The CDR3 sequence is 16 residues long. V trimming: 2 bases; J trimming: 0 bases; junction bases outside the gene matches: 3.

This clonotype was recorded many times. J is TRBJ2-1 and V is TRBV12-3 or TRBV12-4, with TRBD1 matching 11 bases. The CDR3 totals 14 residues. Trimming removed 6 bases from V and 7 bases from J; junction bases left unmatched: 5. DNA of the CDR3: TGTGCCAGCAGCTGGACAGGGGGCTTAAATGAGCAGTTCTTC. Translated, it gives CASSWTGGLNEQFF.

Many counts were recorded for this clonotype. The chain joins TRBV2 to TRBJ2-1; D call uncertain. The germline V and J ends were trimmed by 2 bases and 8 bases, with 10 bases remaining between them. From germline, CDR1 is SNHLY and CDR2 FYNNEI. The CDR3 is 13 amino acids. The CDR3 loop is CASSELVIHEQFF. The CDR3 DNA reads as TGTGCCAGCAGTGAATTGGTAATACATGAGCAGTTCTTC.

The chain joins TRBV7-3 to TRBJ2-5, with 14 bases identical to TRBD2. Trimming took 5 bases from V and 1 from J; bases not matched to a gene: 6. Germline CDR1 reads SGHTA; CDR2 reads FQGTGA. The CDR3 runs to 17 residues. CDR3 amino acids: CASSRSGTSGSQETQYF. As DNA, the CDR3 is TGTGCCAGCAGCCGTTCTGGGACTAGCGGGAGCCAAGAGACCCAGTACTTC.

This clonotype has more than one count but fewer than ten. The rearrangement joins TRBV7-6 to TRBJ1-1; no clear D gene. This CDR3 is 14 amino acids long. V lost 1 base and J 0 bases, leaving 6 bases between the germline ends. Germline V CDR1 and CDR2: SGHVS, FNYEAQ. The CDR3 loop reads CASSLVGMNTEAFF. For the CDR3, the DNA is TGTGCCAGCAGCTTAGTTGGAATGAACACTGAAGCTTTCTTT. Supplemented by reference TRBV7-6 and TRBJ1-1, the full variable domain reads GAGVSQSPRYKVTKRGQDVALRCDPISGHVSLYWYRQALGQGPEFLTYFNYEAQQDKSGLPNDRFSAERPEGSISTLTIQRTEQRDSAMYRCASSLVGMNTEAFFGQGTRLTVV.

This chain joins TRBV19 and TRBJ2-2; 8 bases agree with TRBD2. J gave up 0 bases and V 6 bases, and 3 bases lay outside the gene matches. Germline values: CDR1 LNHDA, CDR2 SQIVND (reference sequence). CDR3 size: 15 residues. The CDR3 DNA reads TGTGCCAGTAGCGATAGCGGGGCGAACACCGGGGAGCTGTTTTTT. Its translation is CASSDSGANTGELFF.

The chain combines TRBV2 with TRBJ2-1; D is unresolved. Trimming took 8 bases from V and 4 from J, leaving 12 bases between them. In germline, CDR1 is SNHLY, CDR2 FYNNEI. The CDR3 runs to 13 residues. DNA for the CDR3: TGTGCCAGCTCTAGGCGGTGGTACAATGAGCAGTTCTTC. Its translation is CASSRRWYNEQFF.

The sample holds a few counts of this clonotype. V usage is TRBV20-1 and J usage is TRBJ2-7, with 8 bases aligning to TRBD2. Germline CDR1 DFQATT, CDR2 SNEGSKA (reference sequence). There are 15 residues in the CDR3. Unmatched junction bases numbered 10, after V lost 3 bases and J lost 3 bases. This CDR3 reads CSASGEGLGFYEQYF. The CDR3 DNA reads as TGCAGTGCTAGTGGGGAGGGACTAGGTTTCTACGAGCAGTACTTC.

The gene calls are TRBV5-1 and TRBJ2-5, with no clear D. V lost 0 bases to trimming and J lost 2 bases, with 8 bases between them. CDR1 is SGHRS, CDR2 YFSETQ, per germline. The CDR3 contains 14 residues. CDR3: CASSLESVQETQYF. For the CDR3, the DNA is TGCGCCAGCAGCTTGGAGTCAGTACAAGAGACCCAGTACTTC. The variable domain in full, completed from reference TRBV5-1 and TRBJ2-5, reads KAGVTQTPRYLIKTRGQQVTLSCSPISGHRSVSWYQQTPGQGLQFLFEYFSETQRNKGNFPGRFSGRQFSNSRSEMNVSTLELGDSALYLCASSLESVQETQYFGPGTRLLVL.

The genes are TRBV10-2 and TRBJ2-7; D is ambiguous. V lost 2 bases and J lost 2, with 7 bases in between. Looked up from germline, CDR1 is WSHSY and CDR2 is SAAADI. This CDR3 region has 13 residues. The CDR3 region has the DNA TGCGCCAGCAGTGAGGACGGTACCTACGAGCAGTACTTC. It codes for CASSEDGTYEQYF.

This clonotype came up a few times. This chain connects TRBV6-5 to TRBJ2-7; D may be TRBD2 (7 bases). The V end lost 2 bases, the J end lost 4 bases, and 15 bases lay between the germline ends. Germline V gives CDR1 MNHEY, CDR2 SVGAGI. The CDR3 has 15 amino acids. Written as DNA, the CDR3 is TGTGCCAGCAGTTACCTCGGGGGGAGGGGGTACGAGCAGTACTTC. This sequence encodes CASSYLGGRGYEQYF.

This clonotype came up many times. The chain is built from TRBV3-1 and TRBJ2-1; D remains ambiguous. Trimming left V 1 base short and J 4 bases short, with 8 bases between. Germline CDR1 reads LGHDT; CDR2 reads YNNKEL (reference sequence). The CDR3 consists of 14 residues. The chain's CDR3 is CASSQGSVYNEQFF. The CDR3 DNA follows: TGTGCCAGCAGCCAAGGATCCGTGTACAATGAGCAGTTCTTC.

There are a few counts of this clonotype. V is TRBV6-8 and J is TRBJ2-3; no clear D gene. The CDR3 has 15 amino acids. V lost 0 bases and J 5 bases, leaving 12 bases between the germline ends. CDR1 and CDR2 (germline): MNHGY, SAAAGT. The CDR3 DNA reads TGTGCCAGCAGTTACTCGATTGGGTCTGGAGATACGCAGTATTTT. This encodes CASSYSIGSGDTQYF.

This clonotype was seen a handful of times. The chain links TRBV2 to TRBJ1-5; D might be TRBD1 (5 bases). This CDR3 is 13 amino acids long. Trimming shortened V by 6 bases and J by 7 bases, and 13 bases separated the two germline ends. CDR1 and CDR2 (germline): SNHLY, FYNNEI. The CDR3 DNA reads TGTGCCAGCAGGATCCAGGGTTACCAGCCCCAGCATTTT. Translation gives CASRIQGYQPQHF.

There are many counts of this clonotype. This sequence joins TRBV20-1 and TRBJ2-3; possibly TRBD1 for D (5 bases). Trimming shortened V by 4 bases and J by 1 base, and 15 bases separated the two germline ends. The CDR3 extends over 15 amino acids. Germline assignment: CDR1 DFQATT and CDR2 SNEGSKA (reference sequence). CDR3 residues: CSAIGSGSGTDTQYF. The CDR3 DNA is TGCAGTGCTATCGGTTCAGGGTCTGGCACAGATACGCAGTATTTT.

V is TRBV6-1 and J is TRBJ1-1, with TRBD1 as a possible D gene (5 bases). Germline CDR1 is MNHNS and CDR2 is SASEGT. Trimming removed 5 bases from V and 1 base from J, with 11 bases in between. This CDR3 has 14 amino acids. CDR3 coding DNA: TGTGCCAGCAGTCGAGCAGGGCCGAACACTGAAGCTTTCTTT. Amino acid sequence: CASSRAGPNTEAFF.

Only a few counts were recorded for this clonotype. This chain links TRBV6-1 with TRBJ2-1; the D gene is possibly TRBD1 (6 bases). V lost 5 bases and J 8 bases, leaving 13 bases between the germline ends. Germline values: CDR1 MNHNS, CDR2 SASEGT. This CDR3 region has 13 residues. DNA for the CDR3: TGTGCCAGCAGTAAAACAGGGTTGGATGAGCAGTTCTTC. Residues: CASSKTGLDEQFF.

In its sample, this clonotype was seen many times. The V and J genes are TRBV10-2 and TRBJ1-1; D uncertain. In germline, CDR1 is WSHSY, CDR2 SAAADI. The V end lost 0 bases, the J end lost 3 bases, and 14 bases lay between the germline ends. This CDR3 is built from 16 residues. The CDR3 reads CASSESIWVWDTEAFF. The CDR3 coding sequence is TGCGCCAGCAGTGAGTCGATCTGGGTATGGGACACTGAAGCTTTCTTT.